The 27 T cell receptor beta chains presented below share a single source sample, sequenced in a study of cytomegalovirus exposure and HLA in healthy donors. The protocol was immunoSEQ multiplex PCR, while the TCRdb copy is restricted to in-frame clones and leaves out a portion. The sample yields roughly 200,000 clones, around 86% seen once. Sequenced sample: PBMCs. Source of these receptors: a man aged 25 to 40 in good health and CMV-seropositive.

The V call is TRBV9, the J call TRBJ2-7; TRBD2 aligns across 11 bases. With V trimmed by 4 bases and J by 5 bases, 8 bases remained unmatched. The germline CDR1 and CDR2 sequences are SGDLS and YYNGEE. The CDR3 is made up of 15 amino acids. DNA for the CDR3: TGTGCCAGCAGCCCAAGACTAGCGGGGAAAAACGAGCAGTACTTC. Amino acids: CASSPRLAGKNEQYF. Complete variable domain (other parts from reference TRBV9 and TRBJ2-7): DSGVTQTPKHLITATGQRVTLRCSPRSGDLSVYWYQQSLDQGLQFLIQYYNGEERAKGNILERFSAQQFPDLHSELNLSSLELGDSALYFCASSPRLAGKNEQYFGPGTRLTVT.

The V call is TRBV9, the J call TRBJ1-2; D possibly corresponds to TRBD1 (6 bases). The CDR3 extends over 15 amino acids. Between the trimmed V and J ends, which lost 0 bases and 8 bases, there was a span of 17 bases. Germline values: CDR1 SGDLS, CDR2 YYNGEE. The CDR3 loop reads CASSVGTVDRKGYTF. CDR3 DNA sequence: TGTGCCAGCAGCGTAGGGACCGTAGACAGGAAGGGCTACACCTTC.

V gene TRBV28 combines with J gene TRBJ2-3; D remains unclear. The germline V gene has CDR1 MDHEN and CDR2 SYDVKM. The CDR3 consists of 13 residues. Trimming removed 3 bases from V and 1 base from J, with 5 bases in between. In DNA form, the CDR3 reads TGTGCCAGCAGTTTTACAGGCACAGATACGCAGTATTTT. Encoded protein: CASSFTGTDTQYF.

Concerning this clone: The same CDR3 is also encoded by other DNA sequences in this sample. The chain uses TRBV4-1 and TRBJ2-1; TRBD2 matches at 11 bases. The CDR3 is 15 residues long. Germline CDR1 and CDR2: MGHRA and YSYEKL. V lost 3 bases, J lost 5 bases, and 3 bases stayed unmatched. The CDR3 coding sequence is TGCGCCAGCAGCCACAGACTAGCGGGGAACAATGAGCAGTTCTTC. Protein: CASSHRLAGNNEQFF.

CDR3 coding DNA: TGCGCCAGCAGCACCTCACTAGCGGGAGTTAGAACCGGGGAGCTGTTTTTT. As protein: CASSTSLAGVRTGELFF. The J gene is TRBJ2-2, the V gene TRBV5-1; 11 bases agree with TRBD2. The V gene end was trimmed by 4 bases and the J gene end by 5 bases; junction bases not matched to a gene: 10. Germline CDR1 SGHRS, CDR2 YFSETQ. This CDR3 region has 17 residues.

The chain links TRBV18 to TRBJ1-5; D is uncertain. V gave up 2 bases and J gave up 5 bases, with 10 bases separating them. The germline V gene encodes CDR1 KGHSH and CDR2 LQKENI. This CDR3 has 14 residues. CDR3 region: CASSPWAEDQPQHF. The CDR3 nucleotides read TGTGCCAGCTCACCATGGGCAGAAGATCAGCCCCAGCATTTT.

This chain links TRBV7-2 with TRBJ1-6; maybe TRBD1 (5 bases). V lost 5 bases and J 7 bases, leaving 18 bases between the germline ends. CDR1 and CDR2 (germline): SGHTA, FQGNSA. CDR3 length equals 16 residues. DNA of the CDR3: TGTGCCAGCAGCCCACGGGGGGGAGTAGAAAATTCACCCCTCCACTTT. Its translation is CASSPRGGVENSPLHF.

The chain has TRBV7-2 and TRBJ1-1; the D gene is possibly TRBD1 (6 bases). Germline values: CDR1 SGHTA, CDR2 FQGNSA. CDR3 length: 15 amino acids. Trimming removed 5 bases at V and 5 bases at J, with 18 bases between. CDR3 sequence (DNA): TGTGCCAGCAGCACCCAGACAGCGGGGACAACTGAAGCTTTCTTT. It yields the protein CASSTQTAGTTEAFF.

The gene calls are TRBV6-5 and TRBJ1-2, with 12 bases aligning to TRBD1. Trimming at V came to 0 bases and at J to 4 bases, leaving 3 bases not matched to a gene. CDR3 length equals 16 residues. Looked up from germline, CDR1 is MNHEY and CDR2 is SVGAGI. CDR3 sequence: CASSYSGTGGAYGYTF. CDR3 in DNA: TGTGCCAGCAGTTACTCAGGGACAGGGGGCGCCTATGGCTACACCTTC.

The V call is TRBV25-1, the J call TRBJ2-1, with a possible D match to TRBD1 (6 bases). The germline gives CDR1 MGHDK, CDR2 SYGVNS. The V and J ends lost 2 bases and 4 bases respectively, with 15 bases between them. This CDR3 is 16 amino acids long. CDR3 residues: CASSETIPQGYNEQFF. In nucleotides, the CDR3 is TGTGCCAGCAGTGAAACGATACCACAGGGTTACAATGAGCAGTTCTTC.

The rearrangement links TRBV7-9 to TRBJ2-7; TRBD1 aligns across 9 bases. CDR1 and CDR2 (germline): SEHNR, FQNEAQ (reference sequence). This CDR3 spans 17 amino acids. J gave up 4 bases and V 4 bases, and 14 bases lay outside the gene matches. CDR3 sequence (DNA): TGTGCCAGCAGCTCCCGGGACAGGGCAATGAGGGATTACGAGCAGTACTTC. Protein product: CASSSRDRAMRDYEQYF. Using reference TRBV7-9 and TRBJ2-7 for the parts outside the CDR3, the full variable domain is DTGVSQNPRHKITKRGQNVTFRCDPISEHNRLYWYRQTLGQGPEFLTYFQNEAQLEKSRLLSDRFSAERPKGSFSTLEIQRTEQGDSAMYLCASSSRDRAMRDYEQYFGPGTRLTVT.

V is TRBV7-3 and J is TRBJ2-1, with 7 bases aligning to TRBD2. The CDR3 loop spans 14 amino acids. Trimming at V came to 1 base and at J to 5 bases, leaving 2 bases not matched to a gene. The V gene's germline CDR1 is SGHTA and CDR2 FQGTGA. The CDR3 region has the DNA TGTGCCAGCAGCTTAAGCGGGAGAAACAATGAGCAGTTCTTC. Translating gives CASSLSGRNNEQFF.

The V gene is TRBV16, the J gene TRBJ2-7, with D unclear. V was pared by 4 bases and J by 5 bases, with 12 bases between. The germline V gene encodes CDR1 KGHSY and CDR2 FQNENV. The CDR3 contains 13 residues. The chain's CDR3 is CASSRWGADEQYF. Here the CDR3 DNA reads TGTGCCAGCAGCCGGTGGGGTGCGGACGAGCAGTACTTC.

The J gene is TRBJ2-7, the V gene TRBV15; D gene unclear. The CDR3 extends over 13 amino acids. With 1 base removed from V and 2 bases from J, the gap between germline ends came to 6 bases. CDR1 is LNHNV, CDR2 YYDKDF, per germline (reference sequence). CDR3 sequence: CATSRVFAYEQYF. DNA of the CDR3: TGTGCCACCAGCAGAGTGTTCGCCTACGAGCAGTACTTC.

This chain uses TRBV19 with TRBJ2-2; 7 bases are a match to TRBD1. With 6 bases clipped from V and 1 base from J, the junction kept 2 bases outside the gene matches. Germline-derived CDR1 and CDR2 are LNHDA and SQIVND (reference sequence). The CDR3 has 14 amino acids. CDR3 coding DNA: TGTGCCAGTAGAGGGACAGAGAACACCGGGGAGCTGTTTTTT. This encodes CASRGTENTGELFF.

J is TRBJ2-5 and V is TRBV7-2, with 14 bases aligning to TRBD2. Germline V lookup: CDR1 SGHTA, CDR2 FQGNSA. The CDR3 contains 17 residues. The V segment lost 5 bases and the J segment 1 base; nucleotides outside the gene matches: 6. The CDR3 DNA is TGTGCCAGCAGCCTGGGACTAGCGGGGGCCGTCCAAGAGACCCAGTACTTC. Its translation: CASSLGLAGAVQETQYF.

V is TRBV7-2 and J is TRBJ2-3, with D hard to call. With 5 bases removed from V and 3 bases from J, the gap between germline ends came to 9 bases. This CDR3 has 13 amino acids. Germline V CDR1 and CDR2: SGHTA, FQGNSA. CDR3: CASSPSRTDTQYF. The CDR3 nucleotides read TGTGCCAGCAGCCCTAGTCGGACAGATACGCAGTATTTT.

The rearrangement joins TRBV23-1 to TRBJ1-6; D unclear. Being an ORF, TRBV23-1 has a function that is uncertain. Trimming cost V 2 bases and J 3 bases, with 11 bases left between them. There are 16 residues in the CDR3. CDR3 in amino acids: CASSQGPSYYNSPLHF. CDR3 bases: TGCGCCAGCAGTCAAGGGCCAAGTTACTATAATTCACCCCTCCACTTT.

This clone was seen a single time. This rearrangement joins TRBV5-1 to TRBJ1-4; TRBD1 is a possible D gene (5 bases). This CDR3 region has 16 residues. Trimming pared 5 bases from V and 2 bases from J, leaving 16 bases between. CDR1 is SGHRS, CDR2 YFSETQ, per germline. CDR3 DNA: TGCGCCAGCAGGGAGGTCGGGGGTATGACTAATGAAAAACTGTTTTTT. Amino acids: CASREVGGMTNEKLFF.

The V and J genes are TRBV6-6 and TRBJ2-5; 8 bases are shared with TRBD1. The trim removed 7 bases at V and 7 bases at J, leaving 2 bases unmatched. Germline values: CDR1 MNHNY, CDR2 SVGAGI (reference sequence). This CDR3 is 11 amino acids long. The CDR3 sequence is CASITGGTQYF. The CDR3 region has the DNA TGTGCCAGCATCACAGGGGGGACCCAGTACTTC.

The genes are TRBV7-2 and TRBJ2-7; possible D gene TRBD1, 6 bases. Per germline, CDR1 SGHTA and CDR2 FQGNSA. V was cut by 1 base and J by 1 base, with 11 bases left in between. CDR3 size: 15 residues. This CDR3 is CASSLEGTQSYEQYF. CDR3 DNA: TGTGCCAGCAGCTTAGAAGGGACACAGTCCTACGAGCAGTACTTC. Full variable domain (missing parts from reference TRBV7-2 and TRBJ2-7): GAGVSQSPSNKVTEKGKDVELRCDPISGHTALYWYRQSLGQGLEFLIYFQGNSAPDKSGLPSDRFSAERTGGSVSTLTIQRTQQEDSAVYLCASSLEGTQSYEQYFGPGTRLTVT.

The CDR3 DNA sequence: TGTGCCAGCTCACCCTCCCAGGGCAGTCAGCCCCAGCATTTT. Translation gives CASSPSQGSQPQHF. The chain combines TRBV18 with TRBJ1-5, with a weak D call TRBD1 (5 bases). V lost 3 bases and J 6 bases, leaving 12 bases between the germline ends. Germline V gene lookup returns CDR1 KGHSH and CDR2 LQKENI. The CDR3 totals 14 residues.

The chain uses TRBV5-5 and TRBJ1-1, with D possibly being TRBD1 (5 bases). The germline CDR1 and CDR2 sequences are SGHKS and YYEKEE (reference sequence). V lost 1 base and J lost 14, with 15 bases in between. The CDR3 totals 12 residues. The CDR3 spells CASSLNRAGSFF. CDR3 in DNA: TGTGCCAGCAGCTTGAATAGGGCAGGGAGCTTCTTT.

This clone appeared once. The chain employs TRBV6-5 and TRBJ2-6, with no clear D. Germline V gene data show CDR1 as MNHEY and CDR2 as SVGAGI. Trimming pared 2 bases from V and 2 bases from J, leaving 7 bases between. The CDR3 runs to 15 residues. The DNA of the CDR3 is TGTGCCAGCAGTTACAGTACTGCTGGGGCCAACGTCCTGACTTTC. Residues: CASSYSTAGANVLTF.

The chain combines TRBV5-4 with TRBJ1-1; TRBD1 might be the D (5 bases). The V end was cut by 5 bases, the J end by 7 bases, with 12 bases between. This CDR3 comprises 12 residues. Germline CDR1 reads SGHNT; CDR2 reads YYREEE (reference sequence). The CDR3, as DNA: TGTGCCAGCAGTCCCGCGGGGGTTGAAGCTTTCTTT. Translated: CASSPAGVEAFF.

The genes are TRBV15 and TRBJ2-3; D uncertain. CDR3 length equals 13 residues. The germline V gene has CDR1 LNHNV and CDR2 YYDKDF (reference sequence). With 0 bases removed from V and 6 bases from J, the gap between germline ends came to 7 bases. The CDR3 loop reads CATSRELRDTQYF. The CDR3 DNA reads as TGTGCCACCAGCAGAGAACTAAGGGATACGCAGTATTTT.

In this sample, this clone turned up once. The chain links TRBV29-1 to TRBJ2-7; TRBD1 matches 12 bases. J was trimmed by 4 bases and V by 0 bases; bases with no gene match: 10. Per germline, CDR1 SQVTM and CDR2 ANQGSEA. The CDR3 loop spans 17 amino acids. CDR3 DNA: TGCAGCGTTGAAGATCTAGGCGGGACAGGGGGCGAGTACGAGCAGTACTTC. Translation: CSVEDLGGTGGEYEQYF.